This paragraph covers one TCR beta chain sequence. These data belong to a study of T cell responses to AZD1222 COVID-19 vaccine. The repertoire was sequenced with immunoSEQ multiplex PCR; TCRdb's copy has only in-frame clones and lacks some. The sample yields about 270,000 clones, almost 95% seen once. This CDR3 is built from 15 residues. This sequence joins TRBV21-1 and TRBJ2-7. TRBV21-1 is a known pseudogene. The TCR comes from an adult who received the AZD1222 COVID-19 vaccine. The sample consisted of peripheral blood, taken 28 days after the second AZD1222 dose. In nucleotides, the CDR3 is TGTGCCAGCAGCAAAATGTTGACGTATACCTACGAGCAGTACTTC. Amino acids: CASSKMLTYTYEQYF.